This T cell receptor (beta chain) was profiled in a study of response to subunit inactivated influenza vaccine. This clonotype was found many times. Its specificity is not known. TCRdb recomputed calls from the RT-PCR reads with MiXCR, one row per CDR3 protein. The sample lists about 190,000 distinct CDR3 sequences, around 15% occurring once. Whole-study findings and limits: Each seasonal influenza vaccination recruits few new T cells, the authors suggested.

The sequence was collected from a man aged 45-60 years who received an inactivated influenza vaccine. The sample here was CD8+ T cells sorted from PBMCs, taken more than 4 days after vaccination.

The CDR3 bases are TGTGCCAGCGATACAACAGGGGGGGGGTACAATGAGCAGTTCTTC. This translates into CASDTTGGGYNEQFF. The chain employs TRBV7-8 and TRBJ2-1; a possible D gene is TRBD1 (8 bases). This CDR3 has 15 residues. V was shortened by 8 bases and J by 4 bases, with 18 bases between the two germline ends. Germline V gives CDR1 SGHVS, CDR2 FQNEAQ.